These T cell receptor beta chains were read from a single sample in a study of blood T cell repertoires in COVID-19. Only in-frame clones appear in the TCRdb table, and some are missing; sequencing was by immunoSEQ multiplex PCR. In the table there are over 150,000 clones, roughly nine tenths of which are singletons. The sequenced sample was peripheral blood. The receptor set was obtained from a young man with acute or convalescent COVID-19. Each CDR3 is given with its conserved first and last residue. Each record gives: D gene, clone size, J gene, V gene, CDR3 protein, CDR3 DNA. D genes are given only for firm matches. Size is stated for part of the rows, as once, few or many counts, or as a class when the clone is expanded.

TRBD2 | NA | TRBJ2-3 | TRBV27 | CASSLYGGGTSGIADTQYF | TGTGCCAGCAGTCTTTATGGGGGAGGGACTAGCGGGATTGCAGATACGCAGTATTTT
TRBD2 | NA | TRBJ2-5 | TRBV3-1/TRBV3-2 | CASSQGGLAGVAETQYF | TGTGCCAGCAGCCAGGGGGGTTTAGCGGGAGTCGCGGAGACCCAGTACTTC
TRBD1 | NA | TRBJ2-3 | TRBV6-2/TRBV6-3 | CASSYSSVGQGFSTDTQYF | TGTGCCAGCAGTTACTCGAGCGTGGGACAGGGATTTAGCACAGATACGCAGTATTTT
NA | NA | TRBJ2-1 | TRBV7-2 | CASSLSPGYGEQFF | TGTGCCAGCAGCTTAAGCCCGGGGTACGGTGAGCAGTTCTTC
NA | NA | TRBJ1-1 | TRBV6-1 | CASSERWSTEAFF | TGTGCCAGCAGTGAAAGGTGGAGCACTGAAGCTTTCTTT
TRBD1 | NA | TRBJ1-1 | TRBV4-1 | CASSQTGTGGANTEAFF | TGCGCCAGCAGCCAGACCGGGACAGGGGGCGCAAACACTGAAGCTTTCTTT
NA | NA | TRBJ1-6 | TRBV7-8 | CASSSRNSPLHF | TGTGCCAGCAGCTCCAGAAATTCACCCCTCCACTTT
NA | NA | TRBJ2-7 | TRBV4-2 | CASSPVRSSSYEQYF | TGTGCCAGCAGCCCGGTACGAAGTAGCTCCTACGAGCAGTACTTC
TRBD1 | NA | TRBJ1-1 | TRBV4-1 | CASSLLQGHRNTEAFF | TGCGCCAGCAGCCTTTTACAGGGGCATCGGAACACTGAAGCTTTCTTT
NA | NA | TRBJ2-1 | TRBV7-9 | CASSVTGGTSYNEQFF | TGTGCCAGCAGCGTGACCGGCGGGACCTCCTACAATGAGCAGTTCTTC
TRBD2 | NA | TRBJ2-1 | TRBV10-1 | CASSPMTSGRSYNEQFF | TGCGCCAGCAGTCCCATGACTAGCGGGAGGTCGTACAATGAGCAGTTCTTC
NA | NA | TRBJ2-2 | TRBV19 | CASSSLSREDTGELFF | TGTGCCAGTAGTTCTCTCAGCAGGGAGGACACCGGGGAGCTGTTTTTT
NA | NA | TRBJ1-1 | TRBV7-9 | CASSLLLSTEAFF | TGTGCCAGCAGCCTCCTCCTGTCCACTGAAGCTTTCTTT
NA | once | TRBJ1-1 | TRBV5-1 | CASSSDRSRSEAFF | TGCGCCAGCAGCTCCGACAGGAGTCGTTCTGAAGCTTTCTTT
TRBD2 | NA | TRBJ2-2 | TRBV29-1 | CSVVGLAGANTGELFF | TGCAGCGTGGTCGGACTAGCGGGGGCGAACACCGGGGAGCTGTTTTTT
TRBD2 | NA | TRBJ2-7 | TRBV19 | CASSSLAGGYEQYF | TGTGCCAGTAGTAGTCTAGCGGGAGGTTACGAGCAGTACTTC
TRBD2 | once | TRBJ2-2 | TRBV6-5 | CASSQRELGELFF | TGTGCCAGCAGCCAGCGGGAGCTCGGGGAGCTGTTTTTT
NA | NA | TRBJ1-1 | TRBV6-6 | CASVGGTEAFF | TGTGCCAGCGTGGGGGGGACTGAAGCTTTCTTT